This TCR beta chain was sequenced in a study of radiotherapy plus CTLA-4 blockade in lung cancer (dated by TCRdb to the late 2010s). The study in broad terms: Objective responses occurred in 15% to 20% of enrolled patients, and under 40% achieved disease control. Broader findings and caveats from the paper: After treatment with radiotherapy and ipilimumab, TCR clones that came from tumors expanded in the peripheral blood. The strongest predictors of response were reported to be early dynamic shifts in blood T cell clones along with a rise in serum interferon-beta following radiation.

Regarding this clone: The specificity of this receptor is unknown. Base qualities are not at hand, and no much larger clone is one base apart.

The study tested focal radiation therapy combined with CTLA-4 blockade (ipilimumab) in patients with chemo-refractory metastatic non-small-cell lung cancer. Measured from the cysteine to the phenylalanine, the CDR3 is 15 residues long. The only DNA kept is the CDR3, 45 bases in frame from the first base. Based on the germline V gene, the CDR1 and CDR2 sequences are MNHEY and SVGAGI. Trimming takes 7 bases from V and 7 bases from J, and the germline ends sit 21 bases apart. Library preparation used the immunoSEQ multiplex PCR assay. TCRdb provides this immuneACCESS table in a form limited to in-frame rearrangements. Some clones are lacking; in checked studies, under half of them reflect an unresolved V gene, and why the rest are absent is not known. This sample holds more than 100,000 clones; about nine tenths were observed only once. The ten largest account for 6.9% of the sample.

The TCR sequence derives from a human donor with non-small cell lung cancer that progressed on radiotherapy plus ipilimumab. This chain joins TRBV6-5 to TRBJ2-3; TRBD2 might be the D gene, on 7 matching bases. The sequenced sample was peripheral blood, obtained from a patient treated with radiotherapy plus ipilimumab. The DNA is as follows: TGTGCCAGCACTAAGTCAGGGGAGGGAGGGAATACGCAGTATTTT. Its protein reads: CASTKSGEGGNTQYF.